What follows are 7 T cell receptor beta chains derived from one specimen sequenced in a study of blood T cell repertoires in COVID-19. Sequencing was performed with immunoSEQ multiplex PCR; in TCRdb, only in-frame clones are kept and a portion is missing. The sample shows about 400,000 clones, 80% to 90% of them seen only once. The material sequenced was PBMCs or T cells enriched from blood (not recorded which). The receptor source for this set is a woman between 50 and 59 years old who had recovered from COVID-19.

The CDR3 nucleotides are TGTGCCAGCAGCCCAGAAAGATGGTACAATGAGCAGTTCTTC. Encoded protein: CASSPERWYNEQFF. The chain links TRBV7-9 to TRBJ2-1; D uncertain. The CDR3 runs to 14 residues. Between the trimmed V and J ends, which lost 5 bases and 4 bases, there was a span of 12 bases. Germline assignment: CDR1 SEHNR and CDR2 FQNEAQ (reference sequence).

This chain uses TRBV4-3 with TRBJ2-3; TRBD2 aligns across 9 bases. The CDR3 is 18 amino acids. Per germline, CDR1 LGHNA and CDR2 YSLEER. The V gene end was trimmed by 0 bases and the J gene end by 2 bases; junction bases not matched to a gene: 9. CDR3 coding DNA: TGCGCCAGCAGCCAAGATATGGCGGGGGGGCAGGTCACAGATACGCAGTATTTT. Translated: CASSQDMAGGQVTDTQYF.

Comment on this clone: Other DNA sequences in this specimen translate into the identical CDR3. V usage is TRBV11-3 and J usage is TRBJ1-1; D is uncertain. V lost 1 base, J lost 2 bases, and 8 bases lay in between. CDR1 is SGHNT and CDR2 is YENEEA in the germline V gene. This CDR3 is 14 amino acids long. The CDR3 is CASSLGSRNTEAFF. Here the CDR3 DNA reads TGTGCCAGCAGCTTAGGATCCAGAAACACTGAAGCTTTCTTT.

The chain combines TRBV28 with TRBJ2-7; 9 bases map to TRBD2. This CDR3 has 15 amino acids. Germline CDR1 MDHEN, CDR2 SYDVKM. V dropped 5 bases and J dropped 7; count of bases not matched to a gene: 12. CDR3 sequence (DNA): TGTGCCAGCAGTGCACCGGGACTAGCCACTTGGGAGCAGTACTTC. Residues: CASSAPGLATWEQYF.

This clone was recorded a few times. The chain couples TRBV13 to TRBJ2-7; 8 bases agree with TRBD2. V was pared by 1 base and J by 0 bases, with 8 bases of the junction left unmatched. This CDR3 has 17 amino acids. Germline V lookup: CDR1 PRHDT, CDR2 FYEKMQ (reference sequence). The chain's CDR3 is CASSLVSSGRTSYEQYF. The CDR3 DNA reads TGTGCCAGCAGCTTAGTGTCTAGCGGGCGTACCTCCTACGAGCAGTACTTC.

The chain is built from TRBV19 and TRBJ2-5, with 12 bases identical to TRBD2. The CDR3 is 18 residues long. V dropped 3 bases and J dropped 4; count of bases not matched to a gene: 12. CDR1 and CDR2 (germline): LNHDA, SQIVND (reference sequence). The CDR3 loop is CASSIRLAGGYSGETQYF. CDR3 DNA sequence: TGTGCCAGTAGTATTAGGCTAGCGGGGGGGTATTCTGGAGAGACCCAGTACTTC. The full variable domain, rest sourced from reference TRBV19 and TRBJ2-5, is DGGITQSPKYLFRKEGQNVTLSCEQNLNHDAMYWYRQDPGQGLRLIYYSQIVNDFQKGDIAEGYSVSREKKESFPLTVTSAQKNPTAFYLCASSIRLAGGYSGETQYFGPGTRLLVL.

The rearrangement links TRBV2 to TRBJ2-1, with TRBD1 matching 9 bases. Trimming cost V 3 bases and J 7 bases; bases outside gene matches: 7. There are 15 residues in the CDR3. Germline V lookup: CDR1 SNHLY, CDR2 FYNNEI. CDR3 residues: CASSDFGDRDNEQFF. The CDR3 DNA is TGTGCCAGCAGTGATTTTGGGGACAGGGATAATGAGCAGTTCTTC.